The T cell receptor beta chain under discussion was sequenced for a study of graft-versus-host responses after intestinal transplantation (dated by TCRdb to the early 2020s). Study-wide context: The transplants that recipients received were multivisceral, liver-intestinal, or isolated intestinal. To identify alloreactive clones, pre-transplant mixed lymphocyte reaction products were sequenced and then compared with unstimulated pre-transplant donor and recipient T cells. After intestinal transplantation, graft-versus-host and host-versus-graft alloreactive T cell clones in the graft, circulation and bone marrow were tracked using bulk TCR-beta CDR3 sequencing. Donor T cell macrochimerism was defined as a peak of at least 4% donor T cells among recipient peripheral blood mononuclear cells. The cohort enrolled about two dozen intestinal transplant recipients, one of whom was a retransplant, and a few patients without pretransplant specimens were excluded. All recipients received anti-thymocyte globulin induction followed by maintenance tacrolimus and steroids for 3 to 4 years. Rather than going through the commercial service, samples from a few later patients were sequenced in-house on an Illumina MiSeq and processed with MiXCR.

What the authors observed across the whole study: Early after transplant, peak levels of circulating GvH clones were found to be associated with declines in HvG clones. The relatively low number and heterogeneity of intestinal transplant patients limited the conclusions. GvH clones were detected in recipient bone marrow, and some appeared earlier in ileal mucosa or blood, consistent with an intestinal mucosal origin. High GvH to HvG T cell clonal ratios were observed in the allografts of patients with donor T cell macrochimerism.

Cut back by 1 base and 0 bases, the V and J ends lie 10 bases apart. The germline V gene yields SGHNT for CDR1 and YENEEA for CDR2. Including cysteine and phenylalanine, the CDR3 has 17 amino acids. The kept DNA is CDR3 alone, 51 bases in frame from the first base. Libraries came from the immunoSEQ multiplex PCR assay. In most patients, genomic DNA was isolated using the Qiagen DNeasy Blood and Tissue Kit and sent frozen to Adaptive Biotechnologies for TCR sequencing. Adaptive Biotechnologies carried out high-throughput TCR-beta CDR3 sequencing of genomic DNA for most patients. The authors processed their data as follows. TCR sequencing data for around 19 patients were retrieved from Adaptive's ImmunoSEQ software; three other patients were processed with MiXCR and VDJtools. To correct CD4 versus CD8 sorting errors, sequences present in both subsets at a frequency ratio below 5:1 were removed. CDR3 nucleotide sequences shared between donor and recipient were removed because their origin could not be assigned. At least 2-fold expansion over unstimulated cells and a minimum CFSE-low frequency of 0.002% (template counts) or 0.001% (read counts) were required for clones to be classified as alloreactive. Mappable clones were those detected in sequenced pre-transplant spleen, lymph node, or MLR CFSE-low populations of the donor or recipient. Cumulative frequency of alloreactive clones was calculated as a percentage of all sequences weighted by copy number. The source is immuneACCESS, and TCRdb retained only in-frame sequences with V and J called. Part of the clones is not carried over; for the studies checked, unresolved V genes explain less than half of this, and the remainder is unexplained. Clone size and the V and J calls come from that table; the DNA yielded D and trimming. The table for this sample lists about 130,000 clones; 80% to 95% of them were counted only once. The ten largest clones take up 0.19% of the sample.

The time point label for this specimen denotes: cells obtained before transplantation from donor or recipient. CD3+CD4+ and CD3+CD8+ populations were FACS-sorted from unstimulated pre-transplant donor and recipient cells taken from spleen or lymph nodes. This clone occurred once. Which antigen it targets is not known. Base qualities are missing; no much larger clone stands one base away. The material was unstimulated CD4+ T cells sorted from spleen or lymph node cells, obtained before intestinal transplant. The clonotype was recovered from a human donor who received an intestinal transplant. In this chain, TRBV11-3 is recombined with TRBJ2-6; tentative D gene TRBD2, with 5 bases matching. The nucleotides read TGTGCCAGCAGCTTAGGAGGGAGACTCTCTGGGGCCAACGTCCTGACTTTC. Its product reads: CASSLGGRLSGANVLTF.